Listed here are 20 T cell receptor beta chains from one sample, sequenced in a study of radiotherapy plus CTLA-4 blockade in lung cancer. Clones were sequenced by immunoSEQ multiplex PCR, and TCRdb holds only the in-frame ones, with some missing. The sample consists of 90,000 or so clones, roughly four fifths of them appearing once. Sample: peripheral blood, taken from a patient treated with radiotherapy plus ipilimumab. Receptor source: a human donor with non-small cell lung cancer who had stable disease on radiotherapy plus ipilimumab.

In its sample, this clone was seen once. This chain joins TRBV5-1 and TRBJ2-7; D gene ambiguous. The V gene's germline CDR1 is SGHRS and CDR2 YFSETQ. CDR3 size: 15 residues. The V end was cut by 0 bases, the J end by 2 bases, with 12 bases between. CDR3 sequence (DNA): TGCGCCAGCAGCTTGGCTCCGGGCAGCCCCTACGAGCAGTACTTC. Translated, it gives CASSLAPGSPYEQYF.

The chain carries TRBV4-1 and TRBJ1-3; possibly TRBD1 for D (5 bases). Trimming stripped 0 bases from V and 8 bases from J, with 14 bases between. The CDR3 runs 15 residues. Germline loops: CDR1 MGHRA, CDR2 YSYEKL. This CDR3 reads CASSQDSGTVDTIYF. CDR3 bases: TGCGCCAGCAGCCAAGATTCAGGGACGGTTGACACCATATATTTT.

This rearrangement joins TRBV6-1 to TRBJ1-2; possible D gene TRBD1, 5 bases. The CDR3 is 14 amino acids. Germline V CDR1 and CDR2: MNHNS, SASEGT. The V gene lost 5 bases and the J gene lost 6 bases, with 16 bases spanning the gap. CDR3 bases: TGTGCCAGCAGTCCCCGGGGCCACACCAATGGCTACACCTTC. Translation gives CASSPRGHTNGYTF.

About this clone itself: The same CDR3 is also encoded by other DNA sequences in this sample. The chain employs TRBV5-1 and TRBJ2-7; TRBD1 might be the D (6 bases). Germline CDR1 reads SGHRS; CDR2 reads YFSETQ. With 2 bases removed from V and 1 base from J, the gap between germline ends came to 7 bases. The CDR3 length is 13 residues. The CDR3 DNA sequence: TGCGCCAGCAGCTTCGGACAGTCCTACGAGCAGTACTTC. Encoded protein: CASSFGQSYEQYF.

This chain joins TRBV27 and TRBJ2-3; 9 nucleotides match TRBD2. The length of the CDR3 is 16 residues. J was trimmed by 5 bases and V by 4 bases; bases with no gene match: 10. The germline V gene has CDR1 MNHEY and CDR2 SMNVEV (reference sequence). CDR3 loop: CASSWRGAGGRDTQYF. As DNA, the CDR3 is TGTGCCAGCAGTTGGCGGGGAGCGGGAGGTCGAGATACGCAGTATTTT.

The gene calls are TRBV12-5 and TRBJ2-1, with TRBD2 identical over 11 bases. Germline trimming cut 1 base from V and 7 bases from J; bases unmatched to any gene: 12. Germline V lookup: CDR1 LGHNT, CDR2 FRNRAP. This CDR3 is built from 18 residues. CDR3 nucleotide sequence: TGTGCTAGTGGTTTGGGATTAGCGGGAGGGCCAGGGAGAAATGAGCAGTTCTTC. This encodes CASGLGLAGGPGRNEQFF.

V gene TRBV5-1 combines with J gene TRBJ1-2; D gene unclear. V dropped 1 base and J dropped 4 bases, with 11 bases sitting between them. The CDR3 has 14 amino acids. CDR1 and CDR2 (germline): SGHRS, YFSETQ. As DNA, the CDR3 is TGCGCCAGCAGCTTGTCAGAGGGCCCCTATGGCTACACCTTC. This translates into CASSLSEGPYGYTF.

The V gene is TRBV5-1, the J gene TRBJ2-3; 9 bases align to TRBD2. The CDR3 spans 15 residues. V dropped 7 bases and J dropped 8; count of bases not matched to a gene: 14. Germline loops: CDR1 SGHRS, CDR2 YFSETQ. The CDR3 loop reads CASWPGAGGQVTQYF. CDR3 nucleotide sequence: TGCGCCAGCTGGCCCGGGGCGGGAGGGCAGGTTACGCAGTATTTT. The whole variable domain, filled in from reference TRBV5-1 and TRBJ2-3, reads KAGVTQTPRYLIKTRGQQVTLSCSPISGHRSVSWYQQTPGQGLQFLFEYFSETQRNKGNFPGRFSGRQFSNSRSEMNVSTLELGDSALYLCASWPGAGGQVTQYFGPGTRLTVL.

This clone has more than one count but fewer than ten. The rearrangement joins TRBV13 to TRBJ2-7; 7 bases are a match to TRBD2. Germline V gene data show CDR1 as PRHDT and CDR2 as FYEKMQ (reference sequence). The CDR3 sequence is 16 residues long. V was clipped by 5 bases and J by 6 bases; unmatched bases: 16. DNA of the CDR3: TGTGCCAGCAGCCGCCCCACTAGCGTTGTCTCGAGCGAGCAGTACTTC. It translates to CASSRPTSVVSSEQYF.

The chain carries TRBV27 and TRBJ2-1; possibly TRBD1 for D (6 bases). Germline CDR1 and CDR2: MNHEY and SMNVEV (reference sequence). This CDR3 is built from 14 residues. The V gene lost 3 bases and the J gene lost 1 base, with 7 bases spanning the gap. The CDR3 sequence is CASSFTGSYNEQFF. CDR3 sequence (DNA): TGTGCCAGCAGTTTCACAGGGTCCTACAATGAGCAGTTCTTC.

The CDR3 DNA is TGTGCCAGTAGTATGTCTTTGGGGCGCTTGGTAGACCACGAGCAGTACTTC. Encoded protein: CASSMSLGRLVDHEQYF. The chain combines TRBV19 with TRBJ2-7; the D gene is possibly TRBD1 (5 bases). CDR1 LNHDA and CDR2 SQIVND come from the germline V gene (reference sequence). V was clipped by 3 bases and J by 5 bases, with 23 bases between them. The CDR3 totals 17 residues.

The chain combines TRBV18 with TRBJ2-7, with 8 bases matching TRBD1. The J segment lost 3 bases and the V segment lost 3 bases, leaving 4 bases of the junction unmatched. This CDR3 contains 14 residues. The germline V gene has CDR1 KGHSH and CDR2 LQKENI. The CDR3, as DNA: TGTGCCAGCTCACCCAGGGGGCTCAACTACGAGCAGTACTTC. Translated, it gives CASSPRGLNYEQYF.

A single count supports this clone. The CDR3 DNA sequence: TGTGCCAGCAGCTCCCAGGCAGGGGGGAACACTGAAGCTTTCTTT. The encoded protein is CASSSQAGGNTEAFF. This chain links TRBV7-2 with TRBJ1-1, with 7 nucleotides matching TRBD1. Germline trimming cut 4 bases from V and 1 base from J; bases unmatched to any gene: 6. CDR1 and CDR2 from the germline V gene are SGHTA and FQGNSA. The CDR3 is 15 residues long.

The V call is TRBV11-2, the J call TRBJ1-6; D is perhaps TRBD1 (5 bases). The germline V gene has CDR1 SGHAT and CDR2 FQNNGV. Trimming stripped 5 bases from V and 7 bases from J, with 12 bases between. The CDR3 length is 14 residues. The DNA for the CDR3 is TGTGCCAGCAGCCTCGGGACGCTGAATTCACCCCTCCACTTT. Translated: CASSLGTLNSPLHF.

CDR3 region: CASSTLQGGGRDTQYF. As DNA, the CDR3 is TGTGCCAGCAGTACCCTCCAGGGGGGGGGCCGCGATACGCAGTATTTT. The chain carries TRBV27 and TRBJ2-3, with D perhaps being TRBD1 or TRBD2 (7 bases each). The CDR3 has 16 residues. Deletions cut 5 bases from V and 6 bases from J, with 21 bases between. The germline CDR1 and CDR2 sequences are MNHEY and SMNVEV (reference sequence).

The rearrangement uses TRBV11-1 and TRBJ2-7, with unresolved D. This CDR3 is built from 15 residues. Germline V CDR1 and CDR2: SGHAT, FQDESV (reference sequence). The V end was cut by 1 base, the J end by 2 bases, with 12 bases between. CDR3 sequence reads: CASSLGGVPPYEQYF. The CDR3 DNA reads TGTGCCAGCAGCTTAGGTGGGGTTCCCCCCTACGAGCAGTACTTC. Together with reference TRBV11-1 and TRBJ2-7, the CDR3 gives the full variable domain: EAEVAQSPRYKITEKSQAVAFWCDPISGHATLYWYRQILGQGPELLVQFQDESVVDDSQLPKDRFSAERLKGVDSTLKIQPAELGDSAMYLCASSLGGVPPYEQYFGPGTRLTVT.

This sequence joins TRBV6-5 and TRBJ1-2; the D gene is possibly TRBD1 (6 bases). V was clipped by 6 bases and J by 2 bases, with 16 bases between them. CDR3 length: 15 amino acids. Germline V gives CDR1 MNHEY, CDR2 SVGAGI. The CDR3, as DNA: TGTGCCAGCAGCCTACTCAGGGGCTCCAACTATGGCTACACCTTC. Translation gives CASSLLRGSNYGYTF.

J is TRBJ1-4 and V is TRBV19; TRBD1 matches at 8 bases. J gave up 8 bases and V 6 bases, and 11 bases lay outside the gene matches. From germline, CDR1 is LNHDA and CDR2 SQIVND (reference sequence). The CDR3 runs to 15 residues. The CDR3 nucleotides read TGTGCCAGTAGCGGATCAGGGGGCTTTCGAGAAAAACTGTTTTTT. Amino acids: CASSGSGGFREKLFF.

The chain has TRBV11-2 and TRBJ2-1; weak D call: TRBD2 (5 bases). The CDR3 covers 15 residues. V lost 1 base and J lost 6, with 13 bases in between. Germline V gene lookup returns CDR1 SGHAT and CDR2 FQNNGV. The CDR3 DNA is TGTGCCAGCAGCTTAGGGTTGATGGACTTCAATGAGCAGTTCTTC. This sequence encodes CASSLGLMDFNEQFF.

The chain couples TRBV5-1 to TRBJ2-7, with D perhaps matching TRBD2 (6 bases). Germline V gene sequence: CDR1 SGHRS, CDR2 YFSETQ. Trimming removed 4 bases from V and 7 bases from J, with 21 bases in between. The CDR3 runs to 15 residues. The CDR3 bases are TGCGCCAGCAGCCCGGAGGCTAGCGACCCCCTGGAGCAGTACTTC. Translation gives CASSPEASDPLEQYF.